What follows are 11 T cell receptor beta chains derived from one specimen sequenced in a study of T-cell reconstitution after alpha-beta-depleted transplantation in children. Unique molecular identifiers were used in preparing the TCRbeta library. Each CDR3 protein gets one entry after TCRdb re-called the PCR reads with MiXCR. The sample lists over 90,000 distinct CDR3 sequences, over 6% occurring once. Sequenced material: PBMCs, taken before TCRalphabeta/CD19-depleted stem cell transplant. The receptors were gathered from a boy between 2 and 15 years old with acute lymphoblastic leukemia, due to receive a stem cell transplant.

CDR3 sequence: CASSRTGGTNYGYTF. The DNA of the CDR3 is TGTGCCAGCAGCCGGACAGGGGGCACGAACTATGGCTACACCTTC. The chain has TRBV12-3 or TRBV12-4 and TRBJ1-2; the match to TRBD1 covers 11 bases. With V trimmed by 6 bases and J by 2 bases, 5 bases remained unmatched. This CDR3 is 15 amino acids long.

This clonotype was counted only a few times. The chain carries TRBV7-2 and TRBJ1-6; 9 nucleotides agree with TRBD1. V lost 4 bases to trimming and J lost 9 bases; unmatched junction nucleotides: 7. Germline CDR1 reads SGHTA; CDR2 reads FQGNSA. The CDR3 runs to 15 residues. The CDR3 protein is CASSSRTGALSPLHF. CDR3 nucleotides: TGTGCCAGCAGCTCCAGGACAGGGGCGCTTTCACCCCTCCACTTT.

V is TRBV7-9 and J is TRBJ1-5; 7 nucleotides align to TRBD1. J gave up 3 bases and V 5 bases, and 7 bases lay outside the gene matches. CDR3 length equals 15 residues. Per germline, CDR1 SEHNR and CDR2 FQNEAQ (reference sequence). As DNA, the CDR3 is TGTGCCAGCAGCCCGGGACAGCTTCACAATCAGCCCCAGCATTTT. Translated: CASSPGQLHNQPQHF.

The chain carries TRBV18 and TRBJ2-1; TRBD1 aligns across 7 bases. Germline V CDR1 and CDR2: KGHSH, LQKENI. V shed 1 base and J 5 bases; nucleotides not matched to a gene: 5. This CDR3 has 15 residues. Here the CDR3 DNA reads TGTGCCAGCTCACCACGAAAGGGGGCCGACAATGAGCAGTTCTTC. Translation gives CASSPRKGADNEQFF. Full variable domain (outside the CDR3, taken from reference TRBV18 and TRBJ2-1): NAGVMQNPRHLVRRRGQEARLRCSPMKGHSHVYWYRQLPEEGLKFMVYLQKENIIDESGMPKERFSAEFPKEGPSILRIQQVVRGDSAAYFCASSPRKGADNEQFFGPGTRLTVL.

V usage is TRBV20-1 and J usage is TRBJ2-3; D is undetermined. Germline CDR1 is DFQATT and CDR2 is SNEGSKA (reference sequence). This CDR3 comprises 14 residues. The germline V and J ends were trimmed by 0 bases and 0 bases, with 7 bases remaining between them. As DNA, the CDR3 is TGCAGTGCTAGAGATGGCGGAAGCACAGATACGCAGTATTTT. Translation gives CSARDGGSTDTQYF.

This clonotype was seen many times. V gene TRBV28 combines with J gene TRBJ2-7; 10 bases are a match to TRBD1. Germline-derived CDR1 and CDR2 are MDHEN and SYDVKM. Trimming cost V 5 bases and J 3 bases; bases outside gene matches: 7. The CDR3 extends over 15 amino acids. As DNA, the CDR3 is TGTGCCAGCAGTCCGAGGGACAGGGGCCTCTACGAGCAGTACTTC. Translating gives CASSPRDRGLYEQYF.

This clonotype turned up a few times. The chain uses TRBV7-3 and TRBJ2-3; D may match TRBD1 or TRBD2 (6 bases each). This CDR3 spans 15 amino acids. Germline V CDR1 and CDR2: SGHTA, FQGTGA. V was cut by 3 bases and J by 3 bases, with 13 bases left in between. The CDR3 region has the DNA TGTGCCAGCAGCTTGGGAGGACAGATAACAGATACGCAGTATTTT. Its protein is CASSLGGQITDTQYF.

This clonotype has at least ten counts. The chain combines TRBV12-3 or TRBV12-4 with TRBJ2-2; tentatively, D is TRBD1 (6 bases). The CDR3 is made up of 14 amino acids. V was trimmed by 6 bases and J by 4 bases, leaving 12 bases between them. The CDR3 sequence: CASRGAGSTGELFF. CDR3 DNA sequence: TGTGCCAGCAGGGGGGCAGGGAGCACCGGGGAGCTGTTTTTT.

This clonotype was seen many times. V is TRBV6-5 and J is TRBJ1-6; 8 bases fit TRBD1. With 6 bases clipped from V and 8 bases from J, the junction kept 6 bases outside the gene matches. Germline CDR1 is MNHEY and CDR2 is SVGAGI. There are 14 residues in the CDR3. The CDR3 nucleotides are TGTGCCAGCAGCCTACAGGGGGAGGATTCACCCCTCCACTTT. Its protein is CASSLQGEDSPLHF.

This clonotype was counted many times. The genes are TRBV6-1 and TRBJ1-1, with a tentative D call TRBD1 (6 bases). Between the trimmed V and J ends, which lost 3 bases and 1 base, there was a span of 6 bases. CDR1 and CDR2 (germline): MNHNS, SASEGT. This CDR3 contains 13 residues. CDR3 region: CASSETGNTEAFF. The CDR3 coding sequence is TGTGCCAGCAGTGAGACAGGGAACACTGAAGCTTTCTTT.

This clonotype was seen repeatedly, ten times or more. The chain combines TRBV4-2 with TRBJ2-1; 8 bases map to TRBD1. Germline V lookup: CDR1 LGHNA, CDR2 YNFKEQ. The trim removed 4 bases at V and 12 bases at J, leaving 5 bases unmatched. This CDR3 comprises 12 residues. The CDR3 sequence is CASSPDRGVQFF. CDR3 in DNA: TGTGCCAGCAGCCCCGACAGGGGTGTGCAGTTCTTC.